These 16 T cell receptor beta chains were all obtained from the same sample, sequenced in a study of STAT5B mutations in CD4+ large granular lymphocyte leukemia. Profiled with immunoSEQ multiplex PCR; TCRdb holds only in-frame clones, not every one. Here the sample spans fewer than 50,000 clones, roughly 80% being singletons. What was sequenced was CD4+ T cells from blood buffy coats. The receptor set was obtained from a human donor in good health.

V usage is TRBV5-4 and J usage is TRBJ2-1; 7 bases match TRBD1. The CDR3 sequence is 15 residues long. Looked up from germline, CDR1 is SGHNT and CDR2 is YYREEE (reference sequence). Trimming took 0 bases from V and 1 from J; bases not matched to a gene: 1. CDR3 DNA: TGTGCCAGCAGCTTGGACAGGGGTTCCTACAATGAGCAGTTCTTC. Residues: CASSLDRGSYNEQFF.

The chain is built from TRBV11-2 and TRBJ1-6, with D possibly TRBD1 on 5 matching bases. V shed 8 bases and J shed 8 bases, with 10 bases lying between them. Germline-derived CDR1 and CDR2 are SGHAT and FQNNGV. The CDR3 is 12 amino acids. CDR3 DNA sequence: TGTGCCAGCCGCCAGGGCGATTCACCCCTCCACTTT. Its translation: CASRQGDSPLHF.

This chain links TRBV5-1 with TRBJ1-6; D is unresolved. CDR3 length equals 15 residues. The V end was cut by 0 bases, the J end by 5 bases, with 9 bases between. Per germline, CDR1 SGHRS and CDR2 YFSETQ. The CDR3 loop is CASSLATLNNSPLHF. CDR3 in DNA: TGCGCCAGCAGCTTGGCGACGCTGAATAATTCACCCCTCCACTTT.

This chain links TRBV6-5 with TRBJ1-2; D is ambiguous. V lost 6 bases and J 2 bases, leaving 7 bases between the germline ends. Germline CDR1 and CDR2: MNHEY and SVGAGI. The CDR3 length is 12 residues. CDR3 in DNA: TGTGCCAGCAGACTCGGGAACTATGGCTACACCTTC. It yields the protein CASRLGNYGYTF.

The V gene is TRBV28, the J gene TRBJ2-7, with TRBD2 as a possible D gene (8 bases). Trimming left V 6 bases short and J 2 bases short, with 29 bases between. Germline CDR1 reads MDHEN; CDR2 reads SYDVKM. The CDR3 sequence is 19 residues long. The CDR3 reads CASRATGAPWGLGTYEQYF. CDR3 sequence (DNA): TGTGCCAGCAGAGCTACAGGGGCTCCTTGGGGACTAGGAACCTACGAGCAGTACTTC.

This chain links TRBV7-3 with TRBJ2-5, with TRBD1 identical over 9 bases. The V segment lost 5 bases and the J segment 3 bases; nucleotides outside the gene matches: 1. Looked up from germline, CDR1 is SGHTA and CDR2 is FQGTGA. The CDR3 is made up of 13 amino acids. For the CDR3, the DNA is TGTGCCAGCAGCCGGGACAGGGAAGAGACCCAGTACTTC. Its protein is CASSRDREETQYF.

This chain links TRBV6-1 with TRBJ1-3, with D tentatively TRBD1 (5 bases). CDR1 and CDR2 (germline): MNHNS, SASEGT. This CDR3 comprises 14 residues. V shed 7 bases and J shed 0 bases, with 10 bases lying between them. This chain's CDR3 is CASMRDPSGNTIYF. The CDR3, as DNA: TGTGCCAGCATGAGGGACCCCTCTGGAAACACCATATATTTT.

The chain employs TRBV5-1 and TRBJ1-3; D remains unclear. The germline gives CDR1 SGHRS, CDR2 YFSETQ. Trimming pared 0 bases from V and 0 bases from J, leaving 10 bases between. This CDR3 has 16 residues. The CDR3 is CASSLDVHRSGNTIYF. The CDR3 nucleotides read TGCGCCAGCAGCTTGGATGTACATCGCTCTGGAAACACCATATATTTT.

The sample holds one count of this clone. The rearrangement uses TRBV7-9 and TRBJ1-3; D may be TRBD1 (5 bases). The germline V gene encodes CDR1 SEHNR and CDR2 FQNEAQ (reference sequence). Trimming removed 5 bases from V and 3 bases from J, with 17 bases in between. This CDR3 is built from 16 residues. The CDR3 loop is CASSPVAGGRGNTIYF. The DNA for the CDR3 is TGTGCCAGCAGCCCAGTGGCCGGGGGACGTGGAAACACCATATATTTT.

The V and J genes are TRBV18 and TRBJ1-2, with 7 bases identical to TRBD1. Germline assignment: CDR1 KGHSH and CDR2 LQKENI. With V trimmed by 1 base and J by 5 bases, 4 bases remained unmatched. This CDR3 contains 14 residues. CDR3 loop: CASSPRETGYGYTF. The CDR3 DNA reads as TGTGCCAGCTCACCACGAGAGACAGGGTATGGCTACACCTTC.

J is TRBJ2-5 and V is TRBV6-6; 8 bases are shared with TRBD1. Germline-derived CDR1 and CDR2 are MNHNY and SVGAGI (reference sequence). With 6 bases clipped from V and 3 bases from J, the junction kept 9 bases outside the gene matches. The CDR3 has 15 residues. Here the CDR3 reads CASRDTTGDEETQYF. CDR3 in DNA: TGTGCCAGCAGGGATACGACAGGGGATGAAGAGACCCAGTACTTC.

The chain recombines TRBV6-5 with TRBJ1-5, with D hard to call. From germline, CDR1 is MNHEY and CDR2 SVGAGI. Deletions cut 7 bases from V and 6 bases from J, with 13 bases between. CDR3 length equals 13 residues. CDR3 sequence: CASTDNLGQPQHF. CDR3 nucleotides: TGTGCCAGCACCGACAATCTCGGTCAGCCCCAGCATTTT.

The chain combines TRBV18 with TRBJ1-4; TRBD1 agrees at 8 bases. Losses at the gene ends were 5 bases for V and 0 bases for J; bases not matched to a gene: 2. The germline gives CDR1 KGHSH, CDR2 LQKENI. This CDR3 region has 15 residues. CDR3 DNA sequence: TGTGCCAGCTCATCGACAGGGGCAACTAATGAAAAACTGTTTTTT. As protein: CASSSTGATNEKLFF.

The chain carries TRBV7-2 and TRBJ2-5; 10 bases line up with TRBD2. Germline CDR1 SGHTA, CDR2 FQGNSA. Trimming at V came to 2 bases and at J to 2 bases, leaving 5 bases not matched to a gene. The CDR3 runs to 16 residues. The CDR3 region is CASSLRGTSVQETQYF. CDR3 nucleotides: TGTGCCAGCAGCTTAAGGGGGACTAGCGTGCAAGAGACCCAGTACTTC. Variable domain in full (rest from reference TRBV7-2 and TRBJ2-5): GAGVSQSPSNKVTEKGKDVELRCDPISGHTALYWYRQSLGQGLEFLIYFQGNSAPDKSGLPSDRFSAERTGGSVSTLTIQRTQQEDSAVYLCASSLRGTSVQETQYFGPGTRLLVL.

The chain has TRBV27 and TRBJ1-5, with D perhaps TRBD1 (5 bases). Trimming removed 3 bases at V and 1 base at J, with 10 bases between. The CDR3 contains 15 residues. The V gene's germline CDR1 is MNHEY and CDR2 SMNVEV (reference sequence). The chain's CDR3 is CASSFEGKSNQPQHF. In nucleotides, the CDR3 is TGTGCCAGCAGTTTCGAGGGGAAGAGCAATCAGCCCCAGCATTTT.

This clone was observed a few times. The chain uses TRBV7-2 and TRBJ2-7, with D perhaps TRBD2 (7 bases). The V gene lost 1 base and the J gene lost 4 bases, with 17 bases spanning the gap. The CDR3 is made up of 16 amino acids. Germline V lookup: CDR1 SGHTA, CDR2 FQGNSA. The chain's CDR3 is CASSLGGKGGGYEQYF. The CDR3 DNA is TGTGCCAGCAGCTTAGGGGGGAAGGGAGGGGGATACGAGCAGTACTTC.